This paragraph covers one T cell receptor (beta chain) sequence. The data derive from a study of early T cells in non-severe SARS-CoV-2 infection. The overall study: The authors sequenced bulk RNA from unsorted whole blood, leaving chains unpaired.

V was cut by 2 bases and J by 3 bases, with 12 bases left in between. This CDR3 comprises 14 residues. Germline-derived CDR1 and CDR2 are SGHKS and YYEKEE (reference sequence). As part of library construction, unique molecular identifiers were attached to individual cDNA molecules. TCRdb re-derived calls from the 5' RACE reads in MiXCR, one entry per CDR3 protein. Of roughly 83,000 distinct CDR3 sequences listed, about 10% are singletons. The TCR was taken from an adult who was a healthcare worker with PCR-confirmed SARS-CoV-2 infection or an uninfected control (not recorded which). The chain employs TRBV5-5 and TRBJ2-7; D perhaps matches TRBD2 (6 bases). The specimen was whole blood, collected at baseline. CDR3 amino acids: CASSFGGRVYEQYF. Here the CDR3 DNA reads TGTGCCAGCAGCTTTGGAGGGCGGGTCTACGAGCAGTACTTC.